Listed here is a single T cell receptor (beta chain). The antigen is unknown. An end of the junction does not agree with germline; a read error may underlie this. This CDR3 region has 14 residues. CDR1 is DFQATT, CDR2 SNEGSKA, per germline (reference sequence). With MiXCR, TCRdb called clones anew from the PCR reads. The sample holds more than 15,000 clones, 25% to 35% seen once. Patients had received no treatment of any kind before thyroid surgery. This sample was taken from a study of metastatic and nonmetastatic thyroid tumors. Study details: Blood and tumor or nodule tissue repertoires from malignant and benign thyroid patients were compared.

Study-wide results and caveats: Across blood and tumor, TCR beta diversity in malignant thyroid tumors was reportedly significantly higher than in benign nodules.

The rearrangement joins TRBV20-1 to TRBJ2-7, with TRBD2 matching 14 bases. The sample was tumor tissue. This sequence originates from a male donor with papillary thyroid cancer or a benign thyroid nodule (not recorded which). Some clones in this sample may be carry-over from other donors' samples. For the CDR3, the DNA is TGCAGTGCTAAAACCGGGACTAGCGGGGGCCAGGTCTTCTTC. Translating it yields CSAKTGTSGGQVFF.